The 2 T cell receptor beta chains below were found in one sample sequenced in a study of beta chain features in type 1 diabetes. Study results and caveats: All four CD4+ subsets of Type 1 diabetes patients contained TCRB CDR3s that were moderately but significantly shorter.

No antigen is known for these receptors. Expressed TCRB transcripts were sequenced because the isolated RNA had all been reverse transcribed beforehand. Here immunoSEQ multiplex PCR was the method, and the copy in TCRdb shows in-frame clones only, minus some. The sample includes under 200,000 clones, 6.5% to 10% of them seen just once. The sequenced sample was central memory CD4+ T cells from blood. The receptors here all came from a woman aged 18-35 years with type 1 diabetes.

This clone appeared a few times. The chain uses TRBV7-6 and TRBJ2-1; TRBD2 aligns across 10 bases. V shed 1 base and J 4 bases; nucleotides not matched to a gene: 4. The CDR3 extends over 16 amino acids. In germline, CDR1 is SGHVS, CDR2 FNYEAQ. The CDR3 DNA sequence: TGTGCCAGCAGCTTAGAAGCGGGGGGGGGATACAATGAGCAGTTCTTC. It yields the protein CASSLEAGGGYNEQFF.

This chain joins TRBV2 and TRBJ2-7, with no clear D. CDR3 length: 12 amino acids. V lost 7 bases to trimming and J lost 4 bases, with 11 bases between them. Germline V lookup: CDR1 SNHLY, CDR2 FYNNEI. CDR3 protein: CASTLKKYEQYF. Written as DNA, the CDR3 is TGTGCCAGCACCCTAAAAAAGTACGAGCAGTACTTC. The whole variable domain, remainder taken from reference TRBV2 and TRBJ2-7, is EPEVTQTPSHQVTQMGQEVILRCVPISNHLYFYWYRQILGQKVEFLVSFYNNEISEKSEIFDDQFSVERPDGSNFTLKIRSTKLEDSAMYFCASTLKKYEQYFGPGTRLTVT.